Following are 17 T cell receptor beta chains from one sample sequenced in a study of CD8+ T cells in alopecia areata. Extracted from the samples, RNA was reverse transcribed into cDNA to serve as the sequencing template. Assay used: immunoSEQ multiplex PCR; TCRdb lists only in-frame clones, some missing. The repertoire has 200,000 to 300,000 clones, none seen only once; the ten largest take less than 1.5%. The study sorted pooled cutaneous lymph node cells by CD4, CD8alpha, NKG2D, NKG2ACE and other markers. Sample: CD4+ T cells sorted from a lymph node. These receptors all come from a C3H/HeJ mouse with alopecia areata. MHC haplotype of the mouse line: H2-k.

In this sample, this clone turned up a few times. Mouse names are used for the genes. The missing CDR3 end, 4 residues past where the read stops, is filled in from the germline J gene. The chain combines TRBV13-1 with TRBJ2-7; 8 bases align to TRBD1. Germline CDR1 and CDR2: NSHNY and SYGAGN. CDR3 length: 14 residues. The CDR3 spells CASSDGQGAHEQYF. CDR3 DNA (partial): TGTGCCAGCAGTGATGGGCAGGGGGCACAT.

In this sample, this clone turned up many times. Gene names are the mouse ones. The sequence runs out 4 residues before the end of the CDR3; the remainder is reconstructed from the germline J gene. Other DNA sequences in this specimen translate into the identical CDR3. V is TRBV13-2 and J is TRBJ2-7; the match to TRBD2 covers 9 bases. This CDR3 has 14 residues. Trimming removed 2 bases from V and 0 bases from J; junction bases left unmatched: 0. Germline CDR1 is NNHNN and CDR2 is SYGAGS (reference sequence). The CDR3 region is CASGDWGGSYEQYF. The covered CDR3 bases are TGTGCCAGCGGTGACTGGGGGGGCTCCTAT.

This clone has just a few counts. Gene names follow the mouse nomenclature. The read ends 4 residues early relative to the CDR3; the germline J gene fills the gap. V usage is TRBV31 and J usage is TRBJ2-1; TRBD2 aligns across 14 bases. The germline V gene encodes CDR1 GKSSPN and CDR2 SITVG. The CDR3 runs to 15 residues. Incomplete CDR3 DNA: TGTGCCTGGAGAGGGACTGGGGGGGCCGGGGCT. This encodes CAWRGTGGAGA. The whole CDR3 sequence is CAWRGTGGAGAEQFF.

As for this clone: The germline and genes are mouse ones. The CDR3 end lies 4 residues beyond the end of the read and is filled in from the germline J gene. The V and J genes are TRBV3 and TRBJ1-1; possible D gene TRBD1, 6 bases. The V gene's germline CDR1 is SNHLY and CDR2 FYNGKV (reference sequence). There are 15 residues in the CDR3. Trimming took off 4 bases at V and 0 bases at J, with 12 bases between the two ends. CDR3 amino acids: CASSSETGANTEVFF. CDR3 DNA, as far as it was read: TGTGCCAGCAGCTCTGAGACAGGCGCAAACACA. The full variable domain, its missing parts supplied by reference TRBV3 and TRBJ1-1, is GPKVLQIPSHQIIDMGQMVTLNCDPVSNHLYFYWYKQILGQQMEFLVNFYNGKVMEKSKLFKDQFSVERPDGSYFTLKIQPTALEDSAVYFCASSSETGANTEVFFGKGTRLTVV.

Concerning this clone: Mouse names are used for the genes. Read data end 4 residues before the CDR3 end; the end is taken from the germline J gene. This chain uses TRBV19 with TRBJ1-1; 8 bases agree with TRBD1. Germline loops: CDR1 FNHDT, CDR2 SITEND (reference sequence). The CDR3 has 12 residues. Trimming took 6 bases from V and 4 from J; bases not matched to a gene: 2. The part of the CDR3 DNA that was read is TGTGCCAGCACCACAGGGGGCACA. Residues: CASTTGGT. The complete CDR3 reads CASTTGGTEVFF. Looking up the rest from reference TRBV19 and TRBJ1-1 gives the full variable domain: GGIITQTPKFLIGQEGQKLTLKCQQNFNHDTMYWYRQDSGKGLRLIYYSITENDLQKGDLSEGYDASREKKSSFSLTVTSAQKNEMAVFLCASTTGGTEVFFGKGTRLTVV.

This clone has more than one count but fewer than ten. Mouse names are used for the genes. The read ends 4 residues shy of where the CDR3 ends; the end is completed using the germline J gene. The chain recombines TRBV13-1 with TRBJ2-1; 7 bases line up with TRBD2. V lost 1 base and J lost 3; bases outside the gene matches: 4. Germline V gene sequence: CDR1 NSHNY, CDR2 SYGAGN. The CDR3 runs 15 residues. The CDR3: CASSDKPGGYAEQFF. CDR3 DNA (partial): TGTGCCAGCAGTGATAAGCCTGGGGGCTATGCT.

For this clone: Germline and genes: mouse. The read ends 4 residues shy of where the CDR3 ends; the end is completed using the germline J gene. This chain links TRBV13-3 with TRBJ2-7; 7 bases fit TRBD2. This CDR3 contains 15 residues. V was pared by 3 bases and J by 0 bases, with 6 bases of the junction left unmatched. Germline CDR1 reads NNHDY; CDR2 reads SYVADS. The DNA read from the CDR3 is TGTGCCAGCAGTGCCTCACTGGGGTCCTCCTAT. This translates into CASSASLGSSY. The complete CDR3 reads CASSASLGSSYEQYF.

A remark on this clone: Germline and genes here are mouse. The sequenced fragment ends 4 residues before the CDR3 boundary, so the rest is inferred from the germline J gene. The genes are TRBV5 and TRBJ2-3; TRBD1 aligns across 8 bases. CDR1 and CDR2 from the germline V gene are LGHNA and YNLKQL (reference sequence). With V trimmed by 1 base and J by 0 bases, 3 bases remained unmatched. This CDR3 comprises 16 residues. The CDR3 bases that were read are TGTGCCAGCAGCCAAGTGGGACAGGAGAGTGCAGAA. This codes for CASSQVGQESAE. The whole CDR3 sequence reads CASSQVGQESAETLYF.

A note on this clone: The gene names here belong to mouse. The CDR3 end lies 4 residues beyond the end of the read and is filled in from the germline J gene. In the same sample, other DNA sequences code for this CDR3. The V and J genes are TRBV19 and TRBJ2-1; 8 positions match TRBD2. V was clipped by 2 bases and J by 0 bases; unmatched bases: 4. Per the germline V gene, CDR1 is FNHDT and CDR2 is SITEND (reference sequence). The CDR3 is 16 amino acids. The CDR3 bases that were read are TGTGCCAGCAGTATTTGGGGGGGATATAACTATGCT. Protein: CASSIWGGYNYA. The full CDR3 sequence reads CASSIWGGYNYAEQFF.

Regarding this clone: The gene symbols are mouse symbols. The sequence runs out 4 residues before the end of the CDR3; the remainder is reconstructed from the germline J gene. The V call is TRBV26, the J call TRBJ2-4, with D tentatively TRBD1 (6 bases). The germline V gene encodes CDR1 KGHPV and CDR2 FQNQEV (reference sequence). The CDR3 sequence is 14 residues long. V gave up 11 bases and J gave up 0 bases, with 15 bases separating them. CDR3 DNA (partial): TGTGCCCAGCAGGGGAGGACTAGTCAAAAC. This gives the protein CAQQGRTSQN. The whole CDR3 region reads CAQQGRTSQNTLYF.

This clone was counted only a few times. The listed genes are named as in mouse. The read ends 4 residues shy of where the CDR3 ends; the end is completed using the germline J gene. This chain joins TRBV5 and TRBJ2-3, with TRBD1 matching 8 bases. V trimming: 0 bases; J trimming: 0 bases; junction bases outside the gene matches: 5. The CDR3 covers 17 residues. Germline CDR1 is LGHNA and CDR2 is YNLKQL (reference sequence). The CDR3 sequence is CASSQDTGQASAETLYF. The CDR3 DNA, read in part, is TGTGCCAGCAGCCAAGATACGGGACAGGCTAGTGCAGAA.

To note about this clone: The listed genes are named as in mouse. The CDR3 bases that were read are TGTGCCAGCAGTGACCCAGATAGTGCAGAA. It is translated as CASSDPDSAE. The entire CDR3 sequence reads CASSDPDSAETLYF. The chain combines TRBV13-1 with TRBJ2-3; D not certain. The read finishes 4 residues shy of the CDR3 end, and the germline J gene is used to complete it. The CDR3 covers 14 residues. Between the trimmed V and J ends, which lost 2 bases and 0 bases, there was a span of 7 bases. Germline V gene lookup returns CDR1 NSHNY and CDR2 SYGAGN.

As to this clone: The gene names here belong to mouse. The CDR3 end falls 4 residues outside the read, so it is completed with the germline J gene. This chain joins TRBV31 and TRBJ1-2; D is undetermined. Germline V gives CDR1 GKSSPN, CDR2 SITVG. Between the trimmed V and J ends, which lost 1 base and 0 bases, there was a span of 9 bases. The CDR3 loop spans 14 amino acids. The sequenced CDR3 bases are TGTGCCTGGAGTCCCCAGCATGCAAACTCC. This codes for CAWSPQHANS. The CDR3 as a whole reads CAWSPQHANSDYTF.

About this clone: Gene names and germline refer to mouse. The CDR3 end is not reached by the read, which stops 4 residues before it; the germline J gene fills it in. The chain links TRBV17 to TRBJ2-7; 12 positions agree with TRBD2. The CDR3 covers 15 residues. Germline CDR1 MNHDT, CDR2 YYDKIL. The DNA read from the CDR3 is TGTGCTAGCAGCCTACCGGGACTGGGGGGAGAT. Protein product: CASSLPGLGGD. From start to end, the CDR3 is CASSLPGLGGDEQYF. Looking up the rest from reference TRBV17 and TRBJ2-7 gives the full variable domain: DTTVKQNPRYKLARVGKPVNLICSQTMNHDTMYWYQKKPNQAPKLLLFYYDKILNREADTFEKFQSSRPNNSFCSLYIGSAGLEYSAMYLCASSLPGLGGDEQYFGPGTRLTVL.

Concerning this clone itself: Germline and genes here are mouse. From the germline J gene comes the end of the CDR3, since the read stops 4 residues before it. J is TRBJ2-4 and V is TRBV5, with 12 nucleotides matching TRBD2. Germline V lookup: CDR1 LGHNA, CDR2 YNLKQL (reference sequence). This CDR3 comprises 16 residues. V gave up 4 bases and J gave up 3 bases; unmatched junction bases: 5. CDR3 bases read: TGTGCCAGCAGCCGGGACTGGGGGGCGCGCCAAAAC. This encodes CASSRDWGARQN. The whole CDR3 sequence is CASSRDWGARQNTLYF.

This clone was seen a handful of times. Gene names denote mouse genes. The part of the CDR3 DNA that was read is TGTGCCAGCGGTGGCCCGACTGGGGGGTAT. Protein: CASGGPTGGY. The whole CDR3 sequence is CASGGPTGGYEQYF. The V and J genes are TRBV13-2 and TRBJ2-7; TRBD2 aligns across 10 bases. The CDR3 extends 4 residues past the end of the read, so its final part is completed from the germline J gene. Germline CDR1 and CDR2: NNHNN and SYGAGS (reference sequence). The CDR3 loop spans 14 amino acids.

Remarks on this clone: Each gene name is a mouse one. The read finishes 4 residues shy of the CDR3 end, and the germline J gene is used to complete it. This sequence joins TRBV19 and TRBJ1-1; D might be TRBD1 (5 bases). CDR1 and CDR2 (germline): FNHDT, SITEND (reference sequence). The CDR3 runs to 15 residues. The CDR3 loop is CASSIAGDWGREVFF. CDR3 DNA (partial): TGTGCCAGCAGTATAGCTGGGGACTGGGGGAGA.